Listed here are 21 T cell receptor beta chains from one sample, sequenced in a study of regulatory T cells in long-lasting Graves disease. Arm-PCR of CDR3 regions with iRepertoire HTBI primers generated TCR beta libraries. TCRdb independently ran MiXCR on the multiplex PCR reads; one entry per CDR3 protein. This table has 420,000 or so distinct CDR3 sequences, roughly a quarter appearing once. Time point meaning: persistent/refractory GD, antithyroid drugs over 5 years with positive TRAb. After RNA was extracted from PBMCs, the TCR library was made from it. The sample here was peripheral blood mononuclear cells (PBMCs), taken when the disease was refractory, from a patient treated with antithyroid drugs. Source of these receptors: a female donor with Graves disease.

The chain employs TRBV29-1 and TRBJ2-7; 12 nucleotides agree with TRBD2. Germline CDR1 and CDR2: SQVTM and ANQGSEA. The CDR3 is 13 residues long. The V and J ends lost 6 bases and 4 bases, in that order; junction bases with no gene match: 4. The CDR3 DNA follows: TGCAGCGTGACTAGCGGGAGTGGGTACGAGCAGTACTTC. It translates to CSVTSGSGYEQYF.

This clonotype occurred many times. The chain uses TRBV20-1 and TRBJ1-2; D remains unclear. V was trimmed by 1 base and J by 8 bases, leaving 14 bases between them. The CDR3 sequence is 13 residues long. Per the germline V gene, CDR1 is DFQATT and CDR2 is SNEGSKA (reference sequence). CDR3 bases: TGCAGTGCTAGAGCTTACTCGTCGGGGGGCTACACCTTC. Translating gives CSARAYSSGGYTF.

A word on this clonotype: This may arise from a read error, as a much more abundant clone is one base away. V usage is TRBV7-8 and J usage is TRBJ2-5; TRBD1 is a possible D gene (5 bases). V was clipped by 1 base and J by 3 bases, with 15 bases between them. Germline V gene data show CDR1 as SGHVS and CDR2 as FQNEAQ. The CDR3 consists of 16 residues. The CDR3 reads CASSLGSGNVEETQYF. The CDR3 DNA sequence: TGTGCCAGCAGCTTAGGTTCAGGGAATGTTGAAGAGACCCAGTACTTC. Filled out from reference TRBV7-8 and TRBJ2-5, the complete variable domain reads GAGVSQSPRYKVAKRGQDVALRCDPISGHVSLFWYQQALGQGPEFLTYFQNEAQLDKSGLPSDRFFAERPEGSVSTLKIQRTQQEDSAVYLCASSLGSGNVEETQYFGPGTRLLVL.

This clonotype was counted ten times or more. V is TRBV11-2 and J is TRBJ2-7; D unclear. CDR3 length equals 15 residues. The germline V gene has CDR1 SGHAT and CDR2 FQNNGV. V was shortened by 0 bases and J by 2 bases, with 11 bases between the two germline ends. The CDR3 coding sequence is TGTGCCAGCAGCTTAGACACTTCCCCTACCTACGAGCAGTACTTC. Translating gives CASSLDTSPTYEQYF.

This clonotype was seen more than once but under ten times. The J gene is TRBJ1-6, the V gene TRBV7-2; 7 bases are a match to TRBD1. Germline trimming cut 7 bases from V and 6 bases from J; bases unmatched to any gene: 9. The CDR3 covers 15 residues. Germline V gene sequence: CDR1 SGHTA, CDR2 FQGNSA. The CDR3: CASTPGGTVNSPLHF. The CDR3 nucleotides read TGTGCCAGCACCCCCGGAGGGACAGTTAATTCACCCCTCCACTTT.

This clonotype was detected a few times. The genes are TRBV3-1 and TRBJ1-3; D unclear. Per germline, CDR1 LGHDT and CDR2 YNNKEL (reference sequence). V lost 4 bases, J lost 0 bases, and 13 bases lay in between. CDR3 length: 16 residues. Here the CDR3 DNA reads TGTGCCAGCAGCCGTCGGCTGGGTAACTCTGGAAACACCATATATTTT. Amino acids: CASSRRLGNSGNTIYF. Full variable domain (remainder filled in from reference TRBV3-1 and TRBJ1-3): DTAVSQTPKYLVTQMGNDKSIKCEQNLGHDTMYWYKQDSKKFLKIMFSYNNKELIINETVPNRFSPKSPDKAHLNLHINSLELGDSAVYFCASSRRLGNSGNTIYFGEGSWLTVV.

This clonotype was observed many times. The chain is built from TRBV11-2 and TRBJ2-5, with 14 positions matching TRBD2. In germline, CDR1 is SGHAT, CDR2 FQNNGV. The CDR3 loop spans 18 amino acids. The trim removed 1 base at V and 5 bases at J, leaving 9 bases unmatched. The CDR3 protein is CASSLGLAGGLVRETQYF. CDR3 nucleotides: TGTGCCAGCAGCTTAGGACTAGCGGGAGGGCTAGTTCGGGAGACCCAGTACTTC. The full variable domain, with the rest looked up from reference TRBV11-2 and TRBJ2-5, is EAGVAQSPRYKIIEKRQSVAFWCNPISGHATLYWYQQILGQGPKLLIQFQNNGVVDDSQLPKDRFSAERLKGVDSTLKIQPAKLEDSAVYLCASSLGLAGGLVRETQYFGPGTRLLVL.

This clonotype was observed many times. CDR3 sequence reads: CASSSPGGQYF. The CDR3 DNA is TGTGCCAGCAGTTCCCCCGGTGGGCAGTACTTC. J is TRBJ2-7 and V is TRBV12-3 or TRBV12-4; D unclear. The V end lost 4 bases, the J end lost 9 bases, and 10 bases lay between the germline ends. CDR3 length: 11 amino acids.

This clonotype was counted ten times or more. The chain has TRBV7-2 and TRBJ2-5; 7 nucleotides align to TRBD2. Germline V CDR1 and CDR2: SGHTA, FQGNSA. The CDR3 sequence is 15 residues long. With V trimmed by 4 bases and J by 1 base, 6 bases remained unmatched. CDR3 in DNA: TGTGCCAGCAGCTCAGTAGCGGGTGTCCAAGAGACCCAGTACTTC. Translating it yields CASSSVAGVQETQYF.

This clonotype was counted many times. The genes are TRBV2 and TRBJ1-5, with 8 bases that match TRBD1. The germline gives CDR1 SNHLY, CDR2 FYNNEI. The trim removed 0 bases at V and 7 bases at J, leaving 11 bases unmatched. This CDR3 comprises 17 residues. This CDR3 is CASSEALRAGGEQPQHF. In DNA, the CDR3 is TGTGCCAGCAGTGAAGCGCTTCGGGCAGGGGGCGAACAGCCCCAGCATTTT.

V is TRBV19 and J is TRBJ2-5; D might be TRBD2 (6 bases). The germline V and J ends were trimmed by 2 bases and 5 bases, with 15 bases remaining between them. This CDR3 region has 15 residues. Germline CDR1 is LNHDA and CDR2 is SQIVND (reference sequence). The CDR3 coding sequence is TGTGCCAGTAGTATAAGGCCAGGGACTGTGGAGACCCAGTACTTC. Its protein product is CASSIRPGTVETQYF.

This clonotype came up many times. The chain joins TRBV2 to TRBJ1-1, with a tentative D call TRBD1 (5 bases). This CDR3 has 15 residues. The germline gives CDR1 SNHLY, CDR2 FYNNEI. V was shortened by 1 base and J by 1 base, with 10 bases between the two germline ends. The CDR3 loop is CASSEEGASNTEAFF. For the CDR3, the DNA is TGTGCCAGCAGTGAAGAAGGGGCTTCGAACACTGAAGCTTTCTTT. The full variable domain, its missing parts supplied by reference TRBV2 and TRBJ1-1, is EPEVTQTPSHQVTQMGQEVILRCVPISNHLYFYWYRQILGQKVEFLVSFYNNEISEKSEIFDDQFSVERPDGSNFTLKIRSTKLEDSAMYFCASSEEGASNTEAFFGQGTRLTVV.

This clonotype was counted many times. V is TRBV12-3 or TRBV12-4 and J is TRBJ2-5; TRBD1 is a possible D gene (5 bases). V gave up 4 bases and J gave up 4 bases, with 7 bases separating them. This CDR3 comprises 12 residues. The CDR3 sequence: CASSYDRETQYF. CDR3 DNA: TGTGCCAGCAGTTACGACAGAGAGACCCAGTACTTC.

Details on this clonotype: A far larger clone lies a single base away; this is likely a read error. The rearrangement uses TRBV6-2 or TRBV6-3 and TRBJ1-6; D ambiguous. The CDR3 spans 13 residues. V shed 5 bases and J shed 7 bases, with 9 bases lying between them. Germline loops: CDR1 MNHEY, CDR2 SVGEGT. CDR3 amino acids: CASSDRPNSPLHF. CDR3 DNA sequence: TGTGCCAGCAGTGACCGACCCAATTCACCCCTCCACTTT.

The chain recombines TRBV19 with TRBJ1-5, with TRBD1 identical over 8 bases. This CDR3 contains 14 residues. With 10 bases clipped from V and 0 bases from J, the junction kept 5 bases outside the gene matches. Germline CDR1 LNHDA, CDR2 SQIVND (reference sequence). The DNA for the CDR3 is TGTGCCACTTGGGACAGGAATAGCAATCAGCCCCAGCATTTT. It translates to CATWDRNSNQPQHF.

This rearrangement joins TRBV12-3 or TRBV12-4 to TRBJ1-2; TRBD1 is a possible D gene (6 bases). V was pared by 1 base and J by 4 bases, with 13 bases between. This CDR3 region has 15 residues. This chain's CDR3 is CASSLGSGASYGYTF. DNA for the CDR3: TGTGCCAGCAGTTTAGGCTCGGGGGCGAGCTATGGCTACACCTTC.

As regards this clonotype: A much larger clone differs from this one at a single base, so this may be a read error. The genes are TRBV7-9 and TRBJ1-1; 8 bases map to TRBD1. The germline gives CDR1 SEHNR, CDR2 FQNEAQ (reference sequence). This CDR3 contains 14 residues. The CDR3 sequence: CASSVGQENAEAFF. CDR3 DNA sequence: TGTGCCAGCAGCGTGGGACAGGAGAACGCTGAAGCTTTCTTT.

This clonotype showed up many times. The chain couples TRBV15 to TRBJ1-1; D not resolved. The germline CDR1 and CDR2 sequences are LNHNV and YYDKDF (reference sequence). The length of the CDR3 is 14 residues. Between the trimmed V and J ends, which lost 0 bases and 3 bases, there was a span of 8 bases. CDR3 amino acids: CATSRESVYTEAFF. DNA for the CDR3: TGTGCCACCAGCAGAGAGTCCGTGTACACTGAAGCTTTCTTT.

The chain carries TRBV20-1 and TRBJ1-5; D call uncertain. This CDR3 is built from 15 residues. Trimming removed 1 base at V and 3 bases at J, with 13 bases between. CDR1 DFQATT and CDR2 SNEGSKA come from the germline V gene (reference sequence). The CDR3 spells CSARVGFRDNQPQHF. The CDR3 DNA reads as TGCAGTGCTAGAGTAGGGTTTAGGGACAATCAGCCCCAGCATTTT.

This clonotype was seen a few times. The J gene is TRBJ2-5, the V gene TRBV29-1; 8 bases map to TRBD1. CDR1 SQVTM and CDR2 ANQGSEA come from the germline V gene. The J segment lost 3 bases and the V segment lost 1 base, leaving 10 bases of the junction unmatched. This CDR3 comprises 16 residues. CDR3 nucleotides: TGCAGCGTTGAAGTCTGGGACAGGCCTTACAAAGAGACCCAGTACTTC. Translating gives CSVEVWDRPYKETQYF.

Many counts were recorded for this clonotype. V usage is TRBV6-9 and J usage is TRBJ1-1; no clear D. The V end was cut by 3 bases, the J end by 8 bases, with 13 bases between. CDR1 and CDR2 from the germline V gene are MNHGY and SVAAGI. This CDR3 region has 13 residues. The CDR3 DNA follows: TGTGCCAGCAGTTACTCCCAAACTCGGGAAGCTTTCTTT. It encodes CASSYSQTREAFF.